This is a list of T cell receptor beta chains from one sample in a study of T cells in Graves' hyperthyroidism and ophthalmopathy. TCRdb analysed the multiplex PCR reads with MiXCR anew, one entry per CDR3 protein. Seen here are 490,000 or so distinct CDR3 sequences, approximately 49% observed once, and the top ten hold around 44%. The specimen sequenced was peripheral blood or thyroid tissue (not recorded which). The receptors originated from an adult woman with Graves' disease, either hyperthyroidism or ophthalmopathy (not recorded which). CDR3s include the opening cysteine and the closing phenylalanine or tryptophan. D genes are given only for firm matches. A clone size is listed for some rows: how often the clone was seen (once, few, many), or a class if it is expanded.

D gene	clone size	CDR3 length	V gene	J gene	CDR3 protein	CDR3 DNA
TRBD1	many	17	TRBV7-2	TRBJ2-3	CASSSGRGDRGQDTQYF	TGTGCCAGCAGCTCAGGGCGTGGCGACAGGGGGCAAGATACGCAGTATTTT
.	few	14	TRBV30	TRBJ1-3	CAWSVPGARNTIYF	TGTGCCTGGAGTGTACCAGGGGCGCGAAACACCATATATTTT
.	few	13	TRBV7-8	TRBJ1-1	CASSFRQKYEAFF	TGTGCCAGCAGCTTCAGACAGAAATATGAAGCTTTCTTT
.	few	16	TRBV25-1	TRBJ2-5	CASSEFSERVEETQYF	TGTGCCAGCAGTGAATTCTCGGAGCGGGTCGAAGAGACCCAGTACTTC
TRBD1	.	15	TRBV7-9	TRBJ2-5	CASSLDRGSQETQYF	TGTGCCAGCAGCCTAGACAGGGGAAGCCAAGAGACCCAGTACTTC
TRBD2	.	17	TRBV9	TRBJ2-3	CASSVAGLAGGSDTQYF	TGTGCCAGCAGCGTTGCGGGACTAGCGGGAGGCTCAGATACGCAGTATTTT
TRBD1	many	18	TRBV7-2	TRBJ1-1	CASSLGGGQGARFTEAFF	TGTGCCAGCAGCTTAGGGGGAGGACAGGGGGCCAGATTCACTGAAGCTTTCTTT
TRBD1	.	13	TRBV6-1	TRBJ1-6	CASKQGDNSPLHF	TGTGCCAGCAAACAGGGGGATAATTCACCCCTCCACTTT
TRBD1	few	13	TRBV20-1	TRBJ1-5	CSAIPQGNQPQHF	TGCAGTGCTATACCACAGGGGAATCAGCCCCAGCATTTT
.	once	13	TRBV29-1	TRBJ2-7	CSLMPGDSYEQYF	TGCAGCTTGATGCCGGGAGACTCCTACGAGCAGTACTTC
.	many	13	TRBV6-5	TRBJ1-1	CASKTAGATEAFF	TGTGCCAGCAAGACGGCGGGTGCCACTGAAGCTTTCTTT
.	.	14	TRBV2	TRBJ1-6	CASRGLGGASPLHF	TGTGCCAGCAGGGGTCTGGGGGGGGCTTCACCCCTCCACTTT
.	few	12	TRBV29-1	TRBJ1-2	CSATPGLYGYTF	TGCAGCGCGACGCCGGGACTCTATGGCTACACCTTC
TRBD1	.	13	TRBV6-5	TRBJ2-7	CASRQGASDEQYF	TGTGCCAGCCGACAGGGGGCCTCGGACGAGCAGTACTTC
TRBD1	many	13	TRBV2	TRBJ2-7	CASNRQGIVEQYF	TGTGCCAGCAATAGACAGGGAATTGTCGAGCAGTACTTC
TRBD1	once	16	TRBV7-8	TRBJ1-2	CASSLGPLGQGNGYTF	TGTGCCAGCAGCTTAGGTCCATTGGGACAGGGGAATGGCTACACCTTC
.	.	15	TRBV7-7	TRBJ2-1	CASSLGLPQNNEQFF	TGTGCTAGCAGCTTGGGACTCCCTCAAAACAATGAGCAGTTCTTC
TRBD1	many	16	TRBV5-1	TRBJ1-3	CASSFVTGGSGNTIYF	TGCGCCAGCAGCTTCGTAACAGGGGGCAGCGGAAACACCATATATTTT
TRBD1	.	13	TRBV6-8	TRBJ2-7	CASRYGTGYEQYF	TGTGCCAGCAGATACGGGACAGGGTACGAGCAGTACTTC
TRBD1	many	18	TRBV7-2	TRBJ1-5	CASSSPPYRDRDYQPQHF	TGTGCCAGCAGCTCCCCACCGTACCGGGACAGGGATTACCAGCCCCAGCATTTT
.	.	13	TRBV2	TRBJ2-5	CASSDDRPETQYF	TGTGCCAGCAGTGACGACAGACCAGAGACCCAGTACTTC
TRBD2	few	14	TRBV10-3	TRBJ2-7	CAITSSGKTYEQYF	TGTGCCATCACGAGTAGCGGGAAGACGTACGAGCAGTACTTC
.	.	14	TRBV14	TRBJ1-2	CASSADKINYGYTF	TGTGCCAGCAGCGCGGACAAGATTAACTATGGCTACACCTTC
TRBD2	.	17	TRBV14	TRBJ2-1	CASSQEVRLAGYNEQFF	TGTGCCAGCAGCCAAGAGGTCCGACTAGCGGGATACAATGAGCAGTTCTTC
TRBD1	.	15	TRBV5-1	TRBJ1-1	CASSLGQGVNSEAFF	TGCGCCAGCAGCCTGGGACAGGGGGTAAACAGTGAAGCTTTCTTT
.	few	16	TRBV4-1	TRBJ1-6	CASSQDVQLINSPLHF	TGCGCCAGCAGCCAAGACGTCCAGCTTATTAATTCACCCCTCCACTTT
.	few	13	TRBV28	TRBJ1-1	CASSFVANTEAFF	TGTGCCAGCAGTTTCGTAGCAAACACTGAAGCTTTCTTT
.	.	13	TRBV29-1	TRBJ1-2	CSVEGEDLYGYTF	TGCAGCGTTGAAGGGGAGGACCTCTATGGCTACACCTTC
.	.	11	TRBV19	TRBJ1-1	CATEGRSKAFF	TGTGCCACCGAGGGACGAAGTAAAGCTTTCTTT
.	many	16	TRBV9	TRBJ1-2	CASSVAQGGAGYGYTF	TGTGCCAGCAGCGTAGCCCAAGGGGGAGCAGGGTATGGCTACACCTTC
.	.	15	TRBV19	TRBJ1-5	CARPPPGAGHQPQHF	TGTGCCCGCCCCCCCCCGGGAGCAGGCCATCAGCCCCAGCATTTT
.	many	16	TRBV5-1	TRBJ2-7	CASSLAAGLLAYEQYF	TGCGCCAGCAGCTTGGCCGCGGGATTATTAGCCTACGAGCAGTACTTC
.	.	12	TRBV29-1	TRBJ1-5	CSVGLSNQPQHF	TGCAGCGTTGGACTGAGCAATCAGCCCCAGCATTTT
TRBD1	.	14	TRBV5-1	TRBJ2-5	CASSLDRGTATQYF	TGCGCCAGCAGCTTGGACAGGGGGACAGCGACCCAGTACTTC
TRBD2	few	14	TRBV28	TRBJ2-7	CASTGLAGSYEQYF	TGTGCCAGCACCGGACTAGCGGGATCCTACGAGCAGTACTTC
.	many	13	TRBV2	TRBJ2-7	CASSGDDSYEQYF	TGTGCCAGCAGTGGGGACGACAGCTACGAGCAGTACTTC
.	.	17	TRBV9	TRBJ1-1	CASSARGSGGGVTEAFF	TGTGCCAGCAGCGCCCGAGGAAGCGGGGGTGGTGTAACTGAAGCTTTCTTT
TRBD2	.	15	TRBV12-3/TRBV12-4	TRBJ2-1	CASSYGGGFSGEQFF	TGTGCCAGCAGTTATGGGGGAGGGTTTTCGGGAGAGCAGTTCTTC
.	few	14	TRBV5-6	TRBJ1-6	CASSLRDGNSPLHF	TGTGCCAGCAGCTTGCGGGATGGGAATTCACCCCTCCACTTT
TRBD2	once	15	TRBV15	TRBJ2-5	CATSRGSREGEKLYF	TGTGCCACCAGCAGAGGTAGCAGGGAGGGTGAAAAACTGTACTTC
.	.	12	TRBV5-1	TRBJ2-5	CASSLNGQTQYF	TGCGCCAGCAGCTTGAACGGGCAGACCCAGTACTTC
TRBD1	.	15	TRBV7-2	TRBJ2-7	CASRLDRGSSYEQYF	TGTGCCAGCAGGTTGGACAGGGGGAGCTCCTACGAGCAGTACTTC
.	.	14	TRBV6-5	TRBJ2-5	CASSYSGPNQPQYF	TGTGCCAGCAGTTACTCGGGACCCAATCAGCCCCAGTACTTC
TRBD1	.	17	TRBV14	TRBJ2-5	CASSQDRGQPSQETQYF	TGTGCCAGCAGCCAAGATAGGGGACAGCCAAGCCAAGAGACCCAGTACTTC
.	.	14	TRBV7-7	TRBJ2-5	CASSCGARGETQYF	TGTGCTAGCAGCTGCGGGGCTAGGGGAGAGACCCAGTACTTC